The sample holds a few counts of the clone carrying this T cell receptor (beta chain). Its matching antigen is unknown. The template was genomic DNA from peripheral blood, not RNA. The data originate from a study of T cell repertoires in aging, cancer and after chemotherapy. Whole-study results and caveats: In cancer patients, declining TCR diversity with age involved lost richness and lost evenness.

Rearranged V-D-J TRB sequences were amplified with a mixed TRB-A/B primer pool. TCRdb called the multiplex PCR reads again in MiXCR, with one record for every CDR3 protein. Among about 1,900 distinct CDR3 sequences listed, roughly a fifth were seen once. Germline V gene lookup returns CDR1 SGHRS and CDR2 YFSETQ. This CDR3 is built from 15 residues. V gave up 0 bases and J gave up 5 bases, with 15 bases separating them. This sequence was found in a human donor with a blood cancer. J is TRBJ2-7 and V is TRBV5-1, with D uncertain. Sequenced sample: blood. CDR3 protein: CASSLVGREFDEQYF. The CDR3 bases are TGCGCCAGCAGCTTGGTAGGAAGAGAATTCGACGAGCAGTACTTC.